The next 23 T cell receptor beta chains were all read from a single sample in a study of regulatory T cells in long-lasting Graves disease. Arm-PCR of CDR3 regions and iRepertoire HTBI primers were the basis on which TCR beta libraries were built. TCRdb independently ran MiXCR on the multiplex PCR reads; one entry per CDR3 protein. The table has 400,000 or so distinct CDR3 sequences, about a quarter seen once. Stated time point: persistent/refractory GD, antithyroid drugs over 5 years with positive TRAb. RNA from PBMCs was the source of the TCR library. Sequenced material: peripheral blood mononuclear cells (PBMCs), taken when the disease was refractory, from a patient treated with antithyroid drugs. The receptor source for this set is a female donor with Graves disease.

This clonotype was recorded many times. The V call is TRBV6-2 or TRBV6-3, the J call TRBJ2-7; D is possibly TRBD2 (5 bases). The CDR3 length is 15 residues. The V gene lost 5 bases and the J gene lost 3 bases, with 17 bases spanning the gap. The germline gives CDR1 MNHEY, CDR2 SVGEGT. The chain's CDR3 is CASSVFRGSGYEQYF. CDR3 coding DNA: TGTGCCAGCAGTGTATTTCGGGGATCGGGCTACGAGCAGTACTTC.

This clonotype turned up a few times. This chain uses TRBV9 with TRBJ1-5, with D uncertain. CDR1 is SGDLS and CDR2 is YYNGEE in the germline V gene. With 0 bases removed from V and 7 bases from J, the gap between germline ends came to 11 bases. The CDR3 sequence is 14 residues long. CDR3: CASSVDAGRQPQHF. The CDR3 nucleotides read TGTGCCAGCAGCGTAGATGCAGGCCGGCAGCCCCAGCATTTT.

This clonotype has a count of ten or more. V gene TRBV5-1 combines with J gene TRBJ2-7; D uncertain. The CDR3 has 14 amino acids. Trimming removed 0 bases at V and 2 bases at J, with 9 bases between. Per the germline V gene, CDR1 is SGHRS and CDR2 is YFSETQ. CDR3 nucleotide sequence: TGCGCCAGCAGCTTGGATGGGGTTCCCTACGAGCAGTACTTC. Its translation: CASSLDGVPYEQYF.

In its sample, this clonotype was seen many times. This chain joins TRBV12-3 or TRBV12-4 and TRBJ1-1; D may be TRBD1 (6 bases). The CDR3 totals 14 residues. V lost 6 bases and J lost 5, with 16 bases in between. Here the CDR3 DNA reads TGTGCCAGCAGCCTATCGGGGGCGTCGACTGAAGCTTTCTTT. It specifies CASSLSGASTEAFF.

This clonotype was recorded only once. One end of the junction is discordant with germline, which a read error may explain. The chain links TRBV7-6 to TRBJ1-6; 8 bases fit TRBD1. The V gene's germline CDR1 is SGHVS and CDR2 FNYEAQ. The CDR3 is 16 amino acids. This chain's CDR3 is CASSARPGQANSPLRF. CDR3 in DNA: TGTGCCAGCAGCGCAAGACCGGGACAGGCAAATTCACCCCTCCGCTTT.

A word on this clonotype: Given the absence of the conserved phenylalanine or tryptophan at the CDR3 end, a read error is likely. The J gene is TRBJ1-6, the V gene TRBV12-3 or TRBV12-4, with 9 bases fitting TRBD1. Trimming removed 6 bases from V and 10 bases from J; junction bases left unmatched: 10. The length of the CDR3 is 15 residues. The CDR3 protein is CASRIKDRGSSPLHL. As DNA, the CDR3 is TGTGCCAGCAGAATTAAGGACAGGGGATCGTCACCCCTCCACCTT.

This clonotype has a handful of counts. The chain combines TRBV28 with TRBJ1-1; D is uncertain. Germline CDR1 and CDR2: MDHEN and SYDVKM. Trimming removed 8 bases at V and 7 bases at J, with 11 bases between. The CDR3 is 11 residues long. DNA for the CDR3: TGTGCCAGCGCACGACAATTTGAAGCTTTCTTT. Its protein is CASARQFEAFF.

This clonotype was detected a few times. The chain recombines TRBV20-1 with TRBJ2-7; D perhaps matches TRBD2 (6 bases). The CDR3 length is 15 residues. V dropped 5 bases and J dropped 1 base, with 18 bases sitting between them. Germline CDR1 DFQATT, CDR2 SNEGSKA (reference sequence). The CDR3 sequence: CSAGGWAGNSYEQYF. In DNA form, the CDR3 reads TGCAGTGCTGGAGGGTGGGCGGGAAATTCCTACGAGCAGTACTTC.

This clonotype was recorded at least ten times. V and J are TRBV7-2 and TRBJ2-5; D is perhaps TRBD1 or TRBD2 (6 bases each). Trimming shortened V by 5 bases and J by 2 bases, and 15 bases separated the two germline ends. The CDR3 consists of 15 residues. The germline V gene encodes CDR1 SGHTA and CDR2 FQGNSA. The CDR3 DNA follows: TGTGCCAGCAGCCCCGGGGGCAGGCCACAAGAGACCCAGTACTTC. As protein: CASSPGGRPQETQYF.

In this sample, this clonotype turned up many times. V is TRBV2 and J is TRBJ2-7; D is perhaps TRBD1 or TRBD2 (7 bases each). Trimming shortened V by 5 bases and J by 2 bases, and 16 bases separated the two germline ends. The CDR3 extends over 15 amino acids. CDR1 is SNHLY and CDR2 is FYNNEI in the germline V gene. The DNA for the CDR3 is TGTGCCAGCAGTACCACAGGGGCGGGGGCCTACGAGCAGTACTTC. It encodes CASSTTGAGAYEQYF.

J is TRBJ1-1 and V is TRBV4-2, with D perhaps matching TRBD1 (5 bases). V was clipped by 0 bases and J by 2 bases, with 13 bases between them. CDR1 is LGHNA and CDR2 is YNFKEQ in the germline V gene. The CDR3 is made up of 16 amino acids. In DNA form, the CDR3 reads TGTGCCAGCAGCCAAGAGTGGGGCAGCCAAAACACTGAAGCTTTCTTT. Its translation is CASSQEWGSQNTEAFF.

This clonotype was counted many times. The gene calls are TRBV29-1 and TRBJ1-1, with 8 bases lining up with TRBD1. V trimming: 6 bases; J trimming: 2 bases; junction bases outside the gene matches: 5. CDR1 and CDR2 from the germline V gene are SQVTM and ANQGSEA. This CDR3 is 13 amino acids long. CDR3 in amino acids: CSVRTGTNTEAFF. In DNA, the CDR3 is TGCAGCGTCAGGACAGGGACAAACACTGAAGCTTTCTTT.

The chain joins TRBV18 to TRBJ1-2, with D perhaps matching TRBD1 (5 bases). Germline CDR1 is KGHSH and CDR2 is LQKENI. The CDR3 contains 15 residues. The V end lost 2 bases, the J end lost 3 bases, and 13 bases lay between the germline ends. The CDR3, as DNA: TGTGCCAGCTCACCAGACCCGGGGGGATACTATGGCTACACCTTC. This gives the protein CASSPDPGGYYGYTF.

J is TRBJ2-7 and V is TRBV7-2; 11 bases are shared with TRBD2. With 11 bases clipped from V and 3 bases from J, the junction kept 9 bases outside the gene matches. Germline loops: CDR1 SGHTA, CDR2 FQGNSA. This CDR3 spans 14 amino acids. The CDR3 spells CAWGAGTSGYEQYF. Written as DNA, the CDR3 is TGTGCCTGGGGAGCCGGGACTAGCGGCTACGAGCAGTACTTC.

This clonotype was seen many times. This sequence joins TRBV2 and TRBJ1-1; D is uncertain. The ends were cut back, 7 bases at V and 3 bases at J, with 15 bases in the middle. Germline V gives CDR1 SNHLY, CDR2 FYNNEI. The CDR3 length is 14 residues. CDR3 sequence reads: CASTNDGTDTEAFF. CDR3 DNA sequence: TGTGCCAGCACTAACGACGGTACTGACACTGAAGCTTTCTTT.

This clonotype was counted many times. V is TRBV6-2 or TRBV6-3 and J is TRBJ2-6, with 7 bases that match TRBD1. The J segment lost 1 base and the V segment lost 3 bases, leaving 9 bases of the junction unmatched. Germline V gene lookup returns CDR1 MNHEY and CDR2 SVGEGT. The CDR3 consists of 18 residues. The CDR3 region is CASSYSGQSFSGANVLTF. The CDR3 DNA follows: TGTGCCAGCAGTTATTCGGGACAGAGCTTTTCTGGGGCCAACGTCCTGACTTTC.

This clonotype occurred a few times. The chain has TRBV7-9 and TRBJ1-3; no definite D call. V lost 2 bases and J lost 2, with 13 bases in between. The germline CDR1 and CDR2 sequences are SEHNR and FQNEAQ (reference sequence). This CDR3 has 16 amino acids. The DNA of the CDR3 is TGTGCCAGCAGCTTAAGTTCTCGGTCCACTGGAAACACCATATATTTT. Its translation is CASSLSSRSTGNTIYF.

This clonotype was detected a few times. The chain combines TRBV30 with TRBJ1-2, with D perhaps matching TRBD1 (6 bases). CDR3 length: 12 residues. CDR1 is GTSNPN, CDR2 SVGIG, per germline (reference sequence). Trimming left V 7 bases short and J 7 bases short, with 16 bases between. The CDR3 bases are TGTGCCTACCCCCGGGGGCTGAGTGGCTACACCTTC. Residues: CAYPRGLSGYTF. Full variable domain (remainder filled in from reference TRBV30 and TRBJ1-2): SQTIHQWPATLVQPVGSPLSLECTVEGTSNPNLYWYRQAAGRGLQLLFYSVGIGQISSEVPQNLSASRPQDRQFILSSKKLLLSDSGFYLCAYPRGLSGYTFGSGTRLTVV.

As to this clonotype: One base away lies a much larger clone, so this may be a sequencing read error. This chain connects TRBV6-2 or TRBV6-3 to TRBJ1-5, with TRBD1 identical over 7 bases. With 6 bases clipped from V and 4 bases from J, the junction kept 9 bases outside the gene matches. This CDR3 contains 15 residues. CDR1 and CDR2 from the germline V gene are MNHEY and SVGEGT. CDR3 in DNA: TGTGCCAGCAGCCCGTCGGGCAGGGGGAATCAGCCCCAGCATTTT. Protein product: CASSPSGRGNQPQHF.

This chain uses TRBV7-8 with TRBJ2-1; D is unclear. CDR1 is SGHVS and CDR2 is FQNEAQ in the germline V gene. CDR3 length equals 12 residues. V was trimmed by 2 bases and J by 6 bases, leaving 5 bases between them. This CDR3 reads CASSLYGNEQFF. The CDR3 DNA sequence: TGTGCCAGCAGCTTATACGGCAATGAGCAGTTCTTC.

This rearrangement joins TRBV24-1 to TRBJ2-7; perhaps TRBD1 as D (5 bases). The germline V gene encodes CDR1 KGHDR and CDR2 SFDVKD. With 3 bases removed from V and 6 bases from J, the gap between germline ends came to 11 bases. The CDR3 length is 13 residues. CDR3 sequence (DNA): TGTGCCACCAGTGATCAAACAGGAACCGAGCAGTACTTC. This gives the protein CATSDQTGTEQYF.

The table lists this clonotype with many counts. The chain links TRBV27 to TRBJ1-2, with TRBD1 as a possible D gene (6 bases). V was cut by 9 bases and J by 3 bases, with 17 bases left in between. The CDR3 is 14 residues long. CDR1 and CDR2 (germline): MNHEY, SMNVEV (reference sequence). For the CDR3, the DNA is TGTGCCAGTAAGAGGACAGCGAAGGACTATGGCTACACCTTC. The encoded protein is CASKRTAKDYGYTF.

The chain has TRBV12-3 or TRBV12-4 and TRBJ2-1; 13 positions agree with TRBD2. Trimming cost V 3 bases and J 9 bases; bases outside gene matches: 5. The CDR3 loop spans 15 amino acids. The CDR3 protein is CASSFGTSGIGEQFF. In DNA form, the CDR3 reads TGTGCCAGCAGTTTCGGGACTAGCGGGATAGGTGAGCAGTTCTTC.